What follows are 2 T cell receptor beta chains derived from one specimen sequenced in a study of T cell repertoires in cytomegalovirus infection. TCRdb analysed the reads with MiXCR anew, one entry per CDR3 protein. Among some 450,000 distinct CDR3 sequences listed, under 40% were seen once. The specimen was PBMCs. The receptor set was obtained from a human donor in good health (CMV status not recorded). Some clones in this sample may be carry-over from other donors' samples.

This clonotype has a handful of counts. J is TRBJ2-3 and V is TRBV19; D may be TRBD1 (5 bases). V lost 3 bases, J lost 5 bases, and 9 bases lay in between. Germline V CDR1 and CDR2: LNHDA, SQIVND (reference sequence). The CDR3 extends over 13 amino acids. The CDR3 sequence: CASSIRVGDTQYF. DNA for the CDR3: TGTGCCAGTAGTATCAGGGTTGGAGATACGCAGTATTTT.

Only a few counts were recorded for this clonotype. The chain carries TRBV4-1 and TRBJ1-2; no clear D. Germline values: CDR1 MGHRA, CDR2 YSYEKL. The CDR3 length is 13 residues. Trimming stripped 4 bases from V and 5 bases from J, with 11 bases between. The CDR3 loop is CASSPTRSYGYTF. The CDR3 DNA sequence: TGCGCCAGCAGCCCCACCCGATCGTATGGCTACACCTTC.